This TCR beta chain was observed in a study of shared clonotypes between healthy human individuals. General study findings and limits: In this cohort, only blood was sampled, and tissue repertoires likely differ.

Concerning this clone: Its specificity is not known. This same CDR3 is encoded by further DNA sequences in the sample.

Only in-frame clones appear in the TCRdb table, and some are missing; sequencing was by immunoSEQ multiplex PCR. The table shows over a million clones, with under 99% occurring only once. This sequence was found in a man aged 30 to 39 in good health. Sequencing input: naive CD4+ T cells sorted from blood. Sample subset: CD45RA+ positively selected.

The CDR3 coding sequence is TGTGCCAGCAGCTTGGATACTAGCACAGATACGCAGTATTTT. Translated, it gives CASSLDTSTDTQYF. The chain is built from TRBV5-4 and TRBJ2-3; D gene unclear. V lost 0 bases and J lost 0, with 5 bases in between. The germline V gene encodes CDR1 SGHNT and CDR2 YYREEE (reference sequence). The CDR3 is made up of 14 amino acids.